This T cell receptor (beta chain) emerged from a study of blood T cell repertoires in COVID-19. CDR3 length: 16 residues. V lost 4 bases to trimming and J lost 4 bases; unmatched junction nucleotides: 7. Germline V gene lookup returns CDR1 SGHRS and CDR2 YFSETQ. This clone was seen once. Per the original methods: Amplification from reference gene primers served as the basis for estimated nucleated cell counts. The method was immunoSEQ multiplex PCR; TCRdb's version includes in-frame clones alone and lacks a portion of them. Clonal size and the V and J genes are those of that table, whereas D and trimming came from the DNA. The sample records roughly 180,000 clones, roughly 79% being singletons.

Sequencing input: peripheral blood. The sequence was obtained from a woman between 35 and 50 years old with COVID-19, enrolled during active disease. The V gene is TRBV5-1, the J gene TRBJ2-2; 10 bases fit TRBD1. CDR3 residues: CASSLRTGGATGELFF. The CDR3 DNA reads TGCGCCAGCAGCCTCAGGACAGGGGGGGCCACCGGGGAGCTGTTTTTT.